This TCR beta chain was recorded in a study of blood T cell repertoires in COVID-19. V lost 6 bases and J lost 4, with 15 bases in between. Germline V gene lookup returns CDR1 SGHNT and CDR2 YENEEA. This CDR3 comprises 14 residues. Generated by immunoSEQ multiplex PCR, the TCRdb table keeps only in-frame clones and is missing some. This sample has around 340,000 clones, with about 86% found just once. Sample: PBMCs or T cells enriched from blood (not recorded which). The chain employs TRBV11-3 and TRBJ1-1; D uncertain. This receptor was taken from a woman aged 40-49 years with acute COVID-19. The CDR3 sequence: CASSPLGESTEAFF. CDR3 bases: TGTGCCAGCAGTCCCCTGGGAGAATCCACTGAAGCTTTCTTT.